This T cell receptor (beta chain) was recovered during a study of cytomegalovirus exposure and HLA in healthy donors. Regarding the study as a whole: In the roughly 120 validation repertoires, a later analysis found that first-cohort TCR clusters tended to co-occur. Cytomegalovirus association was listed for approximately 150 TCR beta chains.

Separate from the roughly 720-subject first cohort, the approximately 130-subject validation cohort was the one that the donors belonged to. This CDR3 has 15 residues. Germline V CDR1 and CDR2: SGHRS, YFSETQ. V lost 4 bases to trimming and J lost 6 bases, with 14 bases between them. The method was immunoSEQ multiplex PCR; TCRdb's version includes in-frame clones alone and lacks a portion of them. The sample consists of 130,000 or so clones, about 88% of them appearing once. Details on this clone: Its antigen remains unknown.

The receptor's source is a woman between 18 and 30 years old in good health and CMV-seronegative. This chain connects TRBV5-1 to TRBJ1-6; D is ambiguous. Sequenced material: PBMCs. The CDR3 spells CASSLGTVSNSPLHF. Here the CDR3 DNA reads TGCGCCAGCAGCCTGGGAACAGTATCTAATTCACCCCTCCACTTT.